This T cell receptor beta chain was sequenced for a study of T cell repertoires in cytomegalovirus infection. Study at large: Public TCR beta signature analysis indicated the presence of both CMV infection and matching HLA type.

Study results and limitations: Within the response measured ex vivo, HLA-C-restricted CMV-specific TCR beta clonotypes were dominant.

This clonotype was counted only a few times. Its antigen is not known. Germline-derived CDR1 and CDR2 are MNHEY and SVGAGI. V shed 5 bases and J 4 bases; nucleotides not matched to a gene: 7. The CDR3 sequence is 17 residues long. TCRdb recomputed calls from the reads with MiXCR, one row per CDR3 protein. Of some 920,000 distinct CDR3 sequences in the sample, less than 40% are singletons; the top ten hold around 15%. This sequence originates from a human donor in good health (CMV status not recorded). Some clones in this sample may be carry-over from other donors' samples. V usage is TRBV6-5 and J usage is TRBJ2-1, with 14 bases lining up with TRBD2. The sample in question was cultured CD8+ T cells from PBMCs, obtained from culture after CMV antigen stimulation. The CDR3 loop reads CASSPWTSGGSYNEQFF. In DNA, the CDR3 is TGTGCCAGCAGTCCGTGGACTAGCGGGGGGTCATACAATGAGCAGTTCTTC.